Shown below are 32 T cell receptor beta chains from a single sample sequenced in a study of shared clonotypes between healthy human individuals. CD8 cells regarded as naive lacked CD45RO, were positively chosen for CCR7, and omitted terminally differentiated effector memory CD45RA+ cells. Using immunoSEQ multiplex PCR, the repertoire was profiled, and TCRdb retains in-frame clones only, with some absent. Here the sample spans about 800,000 clones, 96% being singletons. The material sequenced was naive CD8+ T cells sorted from blood. The receptors here all came from a young man in good health.

In this sample, this clone turned up a few times. The CDR3 DNA sequence: TGTGCCAGCAGCTCACTAGCGGGGCTCACAGATACGCAGTATTTT. Translated, it gives CASSSLAGLTDTQYF. This rearrangement joins TRBV7-6 to TRBJ2-3; 10 nucleotides agree with TRBD2. This CDR3 comprises 15 residues. Losses at the gene ends were 4 bases for V and 2 bases for J; bases not matched to a gene: 3. Per the germline V gene, CDR1 is SGHVS and CDR2 is FNYEAQ.

The chain links TRBV7-9 to TRBJ2-1, with TRBD2 as a possible D gene (5 bases). Trimming pared 4 bases from V and 9 bases from J, leaving 13 bases between. Per the germline V gene, CDR1 is SEHNR and CDR2 is FQNEAQ (reference sequence). This CDR3 region has 13 residues. CDR3 DNA sequence: TGTGCCAGCAGCTCTGAGGGAAAGGTTGAGCAGTTCTTC. The encoded protein is CASSSEGKVEQFF.

This sequence joins TRBV7-9 and TRBJ1-2; 9 bases are shared with TRBD1. CDR1 is SEHNR, CDR2 FQNEAQ, per germline (reference sequence). The CDR3 is 14 residues long. V was clipped by 6 bases and J by 3 bases; unmatched bases: 5. The CDR3 sequence is CASSTGGADYGYTF. As DNA, the CDR3 is TGTGCCAGCAGTACAGGGGGCGCGGACTATGGCTACACCTTC.

The rearrangement links TRBV5-8 to TRBJ2-7; 7 nucleotides line up with TRBD2. V was pared by 4 bases and J by 1 base, with 11 bases of the junction left unmatched. The germline CDR1 and CDR2 sequences are SGHTS and YDEGEE. The CDR3 contains 16 residues. CDR3 region: CASSPGGGSGSYEQYF. The CDR3 nucleotides read TGTGCCAGCAGCCCCGGAGGCGGGAGTGGTTCCTACGAGCAGTACTTC. Complete variable domain (other parts from reference TRBV5-8 and TRBJ2-7): EAGVTQSPTHLIKTRGQQATLRCSPISGHTSVYWYQQALGLGLQFLLWYDEGEERNRGNFPPRFSGRQFPNYSSELNVNALELEDSALYLCASSPGGGSGSYEQYFGPGTRLTVT.

The chain uses TRBV19 and TRBJ2-4; D not certain. The CDR3 spans 16 residues. CDR1 and CDR2 (germline): LNHDA, SQIVND (reference sequence). V gave up 3 bases and J gave up 4 bases, with 16 bases separating them. CDR3 sequence reads: CASSIRSVGYKNIQYF. In DNA, the CDR3 is TGTGCCAGTAGTATCCGGTCGGTCGGGTATAAAAACATTCAGTACTTC.

The chain couples TRBV27 to TRBJ2-7; 7 bases fit TRBD2. Losses at the gene ends were 7 bases for V and 3 bases for J; bases not matched to a gene: 12. Per germline, CDR1 MNHEY and CDR2 SMNVEV (reference sequence). The CDR3 has 15 residues. DNA for the CDR3: TGTGCCAGCATGAGTCGGGATAGCGGGTACTACGAGCAGTACTTC. It is translated as CASMSRDSGYYEQYF.

The chain is built from TRBV11-2 and TRBJ1-3; D is ambiguous. Germline values: CDR1 SGHAT, CDR2 FQNNGV. Trimming shortened V by 1 base and J by 8 bases, and 12 bases separated the two germline ends. This CDR3 is 14 amino acids long. The chain's CDR3 is CASSLGPVPDTIYF. In DNA, the CDR3 is TGTGCCAGCAGCTTAGGTCCTGTCCCGGACACCATATATTTT.

The rearrangement links TRBV27 to TRBJ2-7; weak D call: TRBD1 (5 bases). Germline V gene data show CDR1 as MNHEY and CDR2 as SMNVEV (reference sequence). With 5 bases removed from V and 5 bases from J, the gap between germline ends came to 16 bases. The CDR3 consists of 14 residues. CDR3 sequence reads: CASSRQGGIHEQYF. DNA of the CDR3: TGTGCCAGCAGTCGTCAGGGTGGTATCCACGAGCAGTACTTC.

The V call is TRBV28, the J call TRBJ2-1; 7 positions agree with TRBD1. From germline, CDR1 is MDHEN and CDR2 SYDVKM. CDR3 length equals 17 residues. V was clipped by 4 bases and J by 3 bases; unmatched bases: 12. This CDR3 reads CASSSGPTGQFYNEQFF. CDR3 DNA sequence: TGTGCCAGCAGTTCGGGCCCCACGGGACAGTTCTACAATGAGCAGTTCTTC.

The chain employs TRBV7-6 and TRBJ1-1; no reliable D call. CDR3 length equals 16 residues. Germline-derived CDR1 and CDR2 are SGHVS and FNYEAQ. The germline V and J ends were trimmed by 1 base and 0 bases, with 12 bases remaining between them. Here the CDR3 reads CASSLGDRAMNTEAFF. The DNA of the CDR3 is TGTGCCAGCAGCTTAGGCGACCGGGCGATGAACACTGAAGCTTTCTTT.

The chain recombines TRBV5-4 with TRBJ2-3; TRBD2 agrees at 9 bases. Unmatched junction bases numbered 5, after V lost 0 bases and J lost 0 bases. This CDR3 is built from 17 residues. CDR1 is SGHNT and CDR2 is YYREEE in the germline V gene (reference sequence). CDR3 residues: CASSLEGGRASTDTQYF. In DNA form, the CDR3 reads TGTGCCAGCAGCTTGGAAGGCGGGAGGGCTAGCACAGATACGCAGTATTTT.

As concerns this clone: This sample includes further DNA sequences coding for the same CDR3. The chain is built from TRBV19 and TRBJ2-7, with 11 bases fitting TRBD2. Unmatched junction bases numbered 4, after V lost 6 bases and J lost 3 bases. The CDR3 is made up of 14 amino acids. The V gene's germline CDR1 is LNHDA and CDR2 SQIVND (reference sequence). The DNA for the CDR3 is TGTGCCAGTAGCCCCGGGACTAGCGGCTACGAGCAGTACTTC. Encoded protein: CASSPGTSGYEQYF.

The chain links TRBV27 to TRBJ2-1; 14 nucleotides line up with TRBD2. This CDR3 comprises 17 residues. Looked up from germline, CDR1 is MNHEY and CDR2 is SMNVEV (reference sequence). V shed 4 bases and J 4 bases; nucleotides not matched to a gene: 6. The CDR3: CASSSPGLAGDYNEQFF. CDR3 DNA sequence: TGTGCCAGCAGTTCCCCGGGACTAGCGGGAGATTACAATGAGCAGTTCTTC.

The chain has TRBV18 and TRBJ2-3, with 9 nucleotides matching TRBD2. CDR1 and CDR2 (germline): KGHSH, LQKENI. This CDR3 is built from 17 residues. J lost 2 bases, V lost 0 bases, and 6 bases had no gene match. CDR3: CASSPPEREALTDTQYF. The CDR3 DNA sequence: TGTGCCAGCTCACCACCGGAGCGGGAGGCCCTCACAGATACGCAGTATTTT.

The rearrangement uses TRBV5-1 and TRBJ2-5; D unclear. Germline CDR1 SGHRS, CDR2 YFSETQ. The CDR3 spans 13 residues. V lost 2 bases, J lost 4 bases, and 9 bases lay in between. CDR3 in DNA: TGCGCCAGCAGCTTTCCCCCCGCAGAGACCCAGTACTTC. Amino acids: CASSFPPAETQYF.

V usage is TRBV7-9 and J usage is TRBJ2-2; TRBD1 matches at 8 bases. CDR3 length equals 15 residues. CDR1 and CDR2 from the germline V gene are SEHNR and FQNEAQ (reference sequence). V lost 4 bases and J lost 10; bases outside the gene matches: 11. The CDR3 DNA follows: TGTGCCAGCAGCTCCAGACAGGGGTATCTAGAGGAGCTGTTTTTT. Encoded protein: CASSSRQGYLEELFF.

This chain joins TRBV28 and TRBJ2-3; possible D gene TRBD2, 5 bases. Germline CDR1 MDHEN, CDR2 SYDVKM. The CDR3 extends over 14 amino acids. Trimming took 5 bases from V and 3 from J, leaving 12 bases between them. In nucleotides, the CDR3 is TGTGCCAGCAGTCCACTAGTATTGACAGATACGCAGTATTTT. It encodes CASSPLVLTDTQYF.

In DNA, the CDR3 is TGCAGCGTTGAAGAGTTTGATTACGAGCAGTACTTC. Translation: CSVEEFDYEQYF. The rearrangement joins TRBV29-1 to TRBJ2-7, with D uncertain. Trimming pared 0 bases from V and 4 bases from J, leaving 7 bases between. The CDR3 extends over 12 amino acids. The germline V gene has CDR1 SQVTM and CDR2 ANQGSEA.

The V gene is TRBV29-1, the J gene TRBJ2-3, with a tentative D call TRBD1 (5 bases). The V and J ends lost 1 base and 3 bases respectively, with 11 bases between them. The CDR3 runs 14 residues. CDR1 and CDR2 from the germline V gene are SQVTM and ANQGSEA. CDR3 bases: TGCAGCGTTGAAGGGGGCATGGATACAGATACGCAGTATTTT. Its translation is CSVEGGMDTDTQYF.

The chain employs TRBV7-6 and TRBJ2-7; 10 bases match TRBD1. Germline values: CDR1 SGHVS, CDR2 FNYEAQ. The trim removed 3 bases at V and 5 bases at J, leaving 10 bases unmatched. This CDR3 spans 16 amino acids. The CDR3 loop is CASSFSRDRGSHEQYF. CDR3 bases: TGTGCCAGCAGCTTTTCCCGGGACAGGGGTAGTCACGAGCAGTACTTC.

This chain uses TRBV5-8 with TRBJ2-7, with D possibly TRBD1 on 6 matching bases. The germline V gene encodes CDR1 SGHTS and CDR2 YDEGEE. CDR3 length: 15 residues. Trimming shortened V by 0 bases and J by 0 bases, and 10 bases separated the two germline ends. In nucleotides, the CDR3 is TGTGCCAGCAGCTTGGTTAGGGACAACTCCTACGAGCAGTACTTC. It translates to CASSLVRDNSYEQYF.

The V and J genes are TRBV28 and TRBJ2-5, with D possibly being TRBD1 (6 bases). Trimming stripped 6 bases from V and 5 bases from J, with 25 bases between. Germline CDR1 reads MDHEN; CDR2 reads SYDVKM. The CDR3 contains 17 residues. CDR3 sequence (DNA): TGTGCCAGCAGCACGATCGTACATAGGGGGTTCGGGGAGACCCAGTACTTC. It is translated as CASSTIVHRGFGETQYF.

The chain combines TRBV7-6 with TRBJ2-2, with 7 bases matching TRBD1. This CDR3 is built from 15 residues. From germline, CDR1 is SGHVS and CDR2 FNYEAQ. V was clipped by 3 bases and J by 6 bases; unmatched bases: 7. The CDR3 reads CASSLGTGDSGELFF. The CDR3 nucleotides are TGTGCCAGCAGCTTGGGAACAGGGGATTCCGGGGAGCTGTTTTTT.

The J gene is TRBJ2-7, the V gene TRBV15; 7 bases are a match to TRBD1. The trim removed 0 bases at V and 3 bases at J, leaving 5 bases unmatched. The CDR3 is made up of 15 amino acids. Germline V gene sequence: CDR1 LNHNV, CDR2 YYDKDF (reference sequence). The CDR3 nucleotides read TGTGCCACCAGCAGAGATTGGGACAGCCTCTACGAGCAGTACTTC. This sequence encodes CATSRDWDSLYEQYF.

This chain links TRBV29-1 with TRBJ2-7, with 11 bases matching TRBD2. Germline CDR1 is SQVTM and CDR2 is ANQGSEA. The CDR3 extends over 13 amino acids. V dropped 7 bases and J dropped 4; count of bases not matched to a gene: 6. The CDR3, as DNA: TGCAGCGCCCTCCCTAGCGGGAGGTACGAGCAGTACTTC. Translation: CSALPSGRYEQYF.

This chain joins TRBV5-4 and TRBJ2-1, with TRBD1 matching over 10 bases. The CDR3 totals 15 residues. Per the germline V gene, CDR1 is SGHNT and CDR2 is YYREEE (reference sequence). With 3 bases clipped from V and 5 bases from J, the junction kept 5 bases outside the gene matches. The CDR3: CASSWRQGANNEQFF. Written as DNA, the CDR3 is TGTGCCAGCAGCTGGAGACAGGGGGCCAACAATGAGCAGTTCTTC.

The chain carries TRBV5-6 and TRBJ2-3, with 7 bases lining up with TRBD1. Trimming cost V 2 bases and J 2 bases; bases outside gene matches: 8. This CDR3 contains 16 residues. Per the germline V gene, CDR1 is SGHDT and CDR2 is YYEEEE. The CDR3 region has the DNA TGTGCCAGCAGCTTTTTTCGGGACAGCCACACAGATACGCAGTATTTT. This codes for CASSFFRDSHTDTQYF.

The gene calls are TRBV4-1 and TRBJ2-1; a possible D gene is TRBD2 (5 bases). V dropped 0 bases and J dropped 6 bases, with 15 bases sitting between them. In germline, CDR1 is MGHRA, CDR2 YSYEKL. The CDR3 extends over 16 amino acids. The CDR3 region has the DNA TGCGCCAGCAGCCAAGAGTCCGAGGGTCTAGTCAATGAGCAGTTCTTC. Translated: CASSQESEGLVNEQFF.

The V call is TRBV7-8, the J call TRBJ2-7; D is perhaps TRBD1 (6 bases). Germline V gene lookup returns CDR1 SGHVS and CDR2 FQNEAQ. The germline V and J ends were trimmed by 1 base and 0 bases, with 10 bases remaining between them. This CDR3 contains 15 residues. The CDR3 DNA sequence: TGTGCCAGCAGCTTAGGCAGGGGTCTCTCCTACGAGCAGTACTTC. As protein: CASSLGRGLSYEQYF.

The J gene is TRBJ2-7, the V gene TRBV5-5; TRBD2 matches 8 bases. The V gene's germline CDR1 is SGHKS and CDR2 YYEKEE (reference sequence). The J segment lost 4 bases and the V segment lost 3 bases, leaving 3 bases of the junction unmatched. CDR3 size: 13 residues. The CDR3 coding sequence is TGTGCCAGCAGCTGGGCGGGGGGTTACGAGCAGTACTTC. Amino acid sequence: CASSWAGGYEQYF.

The chain has TRBV25-1 and TRBJ2-1; D perhaps matches TRBD2 (5 bases). Germline-derived CDR1 and CDR2 are MGHDK and SYGVNS. Between the trimmed V and J ends, which lost 8 bases and 9 bases, there was a span of 14 bases. The CDR3 totals 12 residues. The chain's CDR3 is CASSLFEGEQFF. The CDR3 nucleotides read TGTGCCAGCTCCCTCTTTGAGGGTGAGCAGTTCTTC.

The chain links TRBV11-3 to TRBJ2-1; 11 nucleotides align to TRBD2. The ends lost 4 bases at V and 4 bases at J; junction bases unmatched: 3. This CDR3 contains 15 residues. CDR1 is SGHNT, CDR2 YENEEA, per germline. CDR3 loop: CASSSIAGGYNEQFF. Written as DNA, the CDR3 is TGTGCCAGCAGCTCTATAGCGGGAGGGTACAATGAGCAGTTCTTC.